This T cell receptor (beta chain) was observed in a study of shared clonotypes between healthy human individuals. The V gene's germline CDR1 is SGHKS and CDR2 YYEKEE (reference sequence). The CDR3 is 16 residues long. Trimming stripped 5 bases from V and 4 bases from J, with 19 bases between. As for this clone: What it binds is unknown.

Overall study results and limits: Generation probability values for non-shared clonotypes were lower than those for clonotypes shared by all four donors. In the sorted subsets, rarefaction showed sequencing was incomplete despite large depth.

Clones were sequenced by immunoSEQ multiplex PCR, and TCRdb holds only the in-frame ones, with some missing. Of roughly 1,500,000 clones in the sample, about 98.5% are singletons; the top ten hold over 0.3%. The origin of this receptor is a young man in good health. This chain links TRBV5-5 with TRBJ1-3; a weak D match, TRBD1 (6 bases). Source material: naive CD4+ T cells sorted from blood. This sample's subset: CD45RA+ positively selected. This CDR3 is CASSLPGHQAGNTIYF. The CDR3 DNA reads TGTGCCAGCAGTTTGCCGGGACACCAGGCGGGAAACACCATATATTTT.